This passage covers 7 T cell receptor beta chains from one sample sequenced in a study of blood T cell repertoires in COVID-19. Profiling relied on immunoSEQ multiplex PCR, and the TCRdb table lists in-frame clones only, not all of them. The table lists around 320,000 clones, roughly 91% of them singletons. The source material was PBMCs or T cells enriched from blood (not recorded which). The receptors originated from a woman between 50 and 59 years old who had been exposed to COVID-19.

The gene calls are TRBV19 and TRBJ2-2, with D unclear. Trimming removed 7 bases from V and 5 bases from J, with 8 bases in between. This CDR3 has 12 amino acids. Germline values: CDR1 LNHDA, CDR2 SQIVND (reference sequence). The CDR3 is CASKIRTGELFF. The CDR3 DNA is TGTGCCAGTAAGATCAGGACCGGGGAGCTGTTTTTT. The complete variable domain, with remaining parts taken from reference TRBV19 and TRBJ2-2, reads DGGITQSPKYLFRKEGQNVTLSCEQNLNHDAMYWYRQDPGQGLRLIYYSQIVNDFQKGDIAEGYSVSREKKESFPLTVTSAQKNPTAFYLCASKIRTGELFFGEGSRLTVL.

This clone appeared a single time. This rearrangement joins TRBV4-1 to TRBJ2-1; 8 positions match TRBD2. Germline assignment: CDR1 MGHRA and CDR2 YSYEKL. This CDR3 has 15 amino acids. The ends lost 1 base at V and 4 bases at J; junction bases unmatched: 3. Written as DNA, the CDR3 is TGCGCCAGCAGCCAAGTTGCGGGGGGATACAATGAGCAGTTCTTC. Its translation is CASSQVAGGYNEQFF.

The chain uses TRBV27 and TRBJ1-4; D may be TRBD1 (5 bases). The CDR3 consists of 14 residues. V gave up 8 bases and J gave up 5 bases, with 15 bases separating them. Germline assignment: CDR1 MNHEY and CDR2 SMNVEV (reference sequence). The CDR3 is CASAWGSLNEKLFF. CDR3 nucleotides: TGTGCCAGCGCCTGGGGCTCCTTGAATGAAAAACTGTTTTTT.

The DNA for the CDR3 is TGTGCCAGCAGCTTAGCGGGGGGGGTGGAGACCCAGTACTTC. Its protein is CASSLAGGVETQYF. V and J are TRBV7-2 and TRBJ2-5; 7 nucleotides align to TRBD2. The CDR3 is made up of 14 amino acids. The germline V gene encodes CDR1 SGHTA and CDR2 FQGNSA. After removal of 0 bases from V and 5 bases from J, the junction contained 3 bases not matched to a gene.

The chain is built from TRBV19 and TRBJ1-5, with 9 bases that match TRBD1. The trim removed 7 bases at V and 8 bases at J, leaving 12 bases unmatched. CDR3 length: 15 residues. Germline V lookup: CDR1 LNHDA, CDR2 SQIVND (reference sequence). Written as DNA, the CDR3 is TGTGCCAGTAAGAACGGGACAGGGTTTATCAAGCCCCAGCATTTT. This translates into CASKNGTGFIKPQHF. The variable domain in full, completed from reference TRBV19 and TRBJ1-5, reads DGGITQSPKYLFRKEGQNVTLSCEQNLNHDAMYWYRQDPGQGLRLIYYSQIVNDFQKGDIAEGYSVSREKKESFPLTVTSAQKNPTAFYLCASKNGTGFIKPQHFGDGTRLSIL.

This chain uses TRBV5-1 with TRBJ2-3; 8 bases fit TRBD1. Germline lookup yields CDR1 SGHRS and CDR2 YFSETQ. The CDR3 length is 16 residues. V lost 4 bases, J lost 5 bases, and 12 bases stayed unmatched. CDR3 sequence reads: CASSPRDRTFGDTQYF. CDR3 sequence (DNA): TGCGCCAGCAGCCCGAGGGACAGGACGTTCGGAGATACGCAGTATTTT.

The V call is TRBV27, the J call TRBJ2-7, with 8 bases identical to TRBD1. V trimming: 6 bases; J trimming: 7 bases; junction bases outside the gene matches: 17. The CDR3 has 16 amino acids. Per germline, CDR1 MNHEY and CDR2 SMNVEV (reference sequence). Written as DNA, the CDR3 is TGTGCCAGCAGCAGGCTTCCCGGGACAGGACTTGAAGAGCAGTACTTC. This encodes CASSRLPGTGLEEQYF.